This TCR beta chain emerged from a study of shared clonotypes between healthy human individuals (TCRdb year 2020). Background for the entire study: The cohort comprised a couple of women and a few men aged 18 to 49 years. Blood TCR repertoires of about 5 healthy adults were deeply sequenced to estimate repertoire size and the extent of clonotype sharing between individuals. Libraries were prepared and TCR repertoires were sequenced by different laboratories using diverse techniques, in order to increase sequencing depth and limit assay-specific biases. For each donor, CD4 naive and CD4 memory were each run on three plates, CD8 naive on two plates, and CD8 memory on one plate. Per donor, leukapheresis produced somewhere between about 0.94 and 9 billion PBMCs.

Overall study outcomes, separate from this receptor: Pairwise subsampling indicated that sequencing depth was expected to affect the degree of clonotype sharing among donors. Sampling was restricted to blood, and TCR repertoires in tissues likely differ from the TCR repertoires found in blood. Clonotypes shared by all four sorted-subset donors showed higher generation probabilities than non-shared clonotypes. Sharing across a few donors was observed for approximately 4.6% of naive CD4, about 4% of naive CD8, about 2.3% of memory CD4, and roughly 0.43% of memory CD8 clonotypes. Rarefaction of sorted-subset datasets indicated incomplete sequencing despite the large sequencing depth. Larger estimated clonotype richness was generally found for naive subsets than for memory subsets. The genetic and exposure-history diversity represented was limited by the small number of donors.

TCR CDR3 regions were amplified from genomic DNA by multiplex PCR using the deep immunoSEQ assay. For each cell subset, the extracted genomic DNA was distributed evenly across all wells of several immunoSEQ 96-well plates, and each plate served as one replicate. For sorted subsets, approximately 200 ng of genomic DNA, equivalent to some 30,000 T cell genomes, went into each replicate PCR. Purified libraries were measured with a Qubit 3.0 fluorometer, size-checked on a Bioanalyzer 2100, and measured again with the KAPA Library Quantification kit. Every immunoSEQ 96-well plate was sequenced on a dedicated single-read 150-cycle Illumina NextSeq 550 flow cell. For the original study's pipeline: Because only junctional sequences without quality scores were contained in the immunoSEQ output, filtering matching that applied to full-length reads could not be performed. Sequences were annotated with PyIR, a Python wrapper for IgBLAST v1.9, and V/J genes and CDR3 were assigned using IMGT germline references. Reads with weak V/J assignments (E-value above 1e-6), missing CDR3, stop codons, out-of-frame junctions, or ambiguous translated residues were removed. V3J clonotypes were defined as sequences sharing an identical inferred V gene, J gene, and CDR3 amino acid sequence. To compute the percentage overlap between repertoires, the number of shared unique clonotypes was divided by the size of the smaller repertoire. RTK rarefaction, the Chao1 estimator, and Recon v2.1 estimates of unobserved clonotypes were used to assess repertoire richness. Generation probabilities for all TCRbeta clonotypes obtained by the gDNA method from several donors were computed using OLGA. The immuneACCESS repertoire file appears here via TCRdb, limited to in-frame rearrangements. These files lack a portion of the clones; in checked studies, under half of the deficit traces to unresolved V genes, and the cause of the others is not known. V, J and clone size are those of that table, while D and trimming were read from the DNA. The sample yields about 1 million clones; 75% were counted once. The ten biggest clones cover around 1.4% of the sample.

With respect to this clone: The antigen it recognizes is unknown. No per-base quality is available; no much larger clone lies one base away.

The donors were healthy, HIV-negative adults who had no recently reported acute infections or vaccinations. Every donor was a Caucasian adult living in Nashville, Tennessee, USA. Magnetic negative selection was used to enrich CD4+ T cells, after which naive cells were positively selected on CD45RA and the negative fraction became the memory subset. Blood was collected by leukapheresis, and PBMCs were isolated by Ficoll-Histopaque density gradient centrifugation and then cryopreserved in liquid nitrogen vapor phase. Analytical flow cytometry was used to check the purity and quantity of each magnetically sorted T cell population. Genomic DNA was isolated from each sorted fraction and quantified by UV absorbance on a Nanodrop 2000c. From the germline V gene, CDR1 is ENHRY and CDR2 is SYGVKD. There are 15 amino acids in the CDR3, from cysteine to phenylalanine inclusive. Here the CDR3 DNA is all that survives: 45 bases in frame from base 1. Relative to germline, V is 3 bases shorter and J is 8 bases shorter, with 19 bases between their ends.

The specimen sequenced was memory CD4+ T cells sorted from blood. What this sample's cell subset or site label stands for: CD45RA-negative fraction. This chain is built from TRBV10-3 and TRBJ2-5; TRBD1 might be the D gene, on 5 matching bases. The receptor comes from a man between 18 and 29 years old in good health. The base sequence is TGTGCCATCAGTGATCTGGACACCCGGCAAGGCACCCAGTACTTC. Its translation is CAISDLDTRQGTQYF.